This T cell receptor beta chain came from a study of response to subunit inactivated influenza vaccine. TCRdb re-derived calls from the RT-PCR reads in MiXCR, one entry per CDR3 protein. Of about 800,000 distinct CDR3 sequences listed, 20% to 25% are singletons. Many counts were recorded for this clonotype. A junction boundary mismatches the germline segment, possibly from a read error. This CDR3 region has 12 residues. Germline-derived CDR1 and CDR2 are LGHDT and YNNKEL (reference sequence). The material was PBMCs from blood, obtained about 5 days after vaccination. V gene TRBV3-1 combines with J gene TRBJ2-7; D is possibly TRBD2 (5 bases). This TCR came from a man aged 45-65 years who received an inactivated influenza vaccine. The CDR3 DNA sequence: TGTGCCAGCAGTCAGGACTCCTATGAGCAGTACTTC. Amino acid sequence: CASSQDSYEQYF.